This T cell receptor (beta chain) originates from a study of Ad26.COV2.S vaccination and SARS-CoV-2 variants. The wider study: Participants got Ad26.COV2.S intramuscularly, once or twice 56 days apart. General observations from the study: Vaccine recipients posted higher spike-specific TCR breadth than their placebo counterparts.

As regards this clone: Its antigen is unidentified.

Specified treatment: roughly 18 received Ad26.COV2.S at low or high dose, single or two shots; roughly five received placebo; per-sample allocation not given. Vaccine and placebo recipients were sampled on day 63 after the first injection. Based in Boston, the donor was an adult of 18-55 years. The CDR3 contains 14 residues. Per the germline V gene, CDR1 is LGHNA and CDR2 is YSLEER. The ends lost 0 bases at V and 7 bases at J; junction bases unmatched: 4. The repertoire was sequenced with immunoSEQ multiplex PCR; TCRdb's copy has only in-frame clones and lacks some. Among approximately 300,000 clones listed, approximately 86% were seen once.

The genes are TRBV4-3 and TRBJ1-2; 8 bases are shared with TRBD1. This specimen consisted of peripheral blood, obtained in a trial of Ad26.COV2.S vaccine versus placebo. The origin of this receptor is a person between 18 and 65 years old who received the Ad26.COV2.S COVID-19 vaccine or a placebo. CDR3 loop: CASSQDQGQVGYTF. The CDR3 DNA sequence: TGCGCCAGCAGCCAAGATCAGGGACAGGTTGGCTACACCTTC.